These T cell receptor beta chains were read from a single sample in a study of blood T cell repertoires in COVID-19. Profiling relied on immunoSEQ multiplex PCR, and the TCRdb table lists in-frame clones only, not all of them. The table has about 160,000 clones, approximately 86% seen once. Sequenced sample: PBMCs or T cells enriched from blood (not recorded which). The source is a man in his fifties or sixties who had recovered from COVID-19. Each CDR3 is given with its conserved first and last residue. D genes are given only for firm matches. Clone size appears in some rows only: once, few, many, or a class for an expanded clone.

j_call: TRBJ1-1; v_call: TRBV5-4; clone_size: -; cdr3_length: 14; d_call: TRBD1; cdr3_aa: CASTRQGVATEAFF; cdr3_nt: TGTGCCAGCACCCGACAGGGGGTAGCGACTGAAGCTTTCTTT
j_call: TRBJ2-2; v_call: TRBV9; clone_size: once; cdr3_length: 15; d_call: TRBD1; cdr3_aa: CASSAGQGLTGELFF; cdr3_nt: TGTGCCAGCAGCGCGGGACAGGGCCTCACCGGGGAGCTGTTTTTT
j_call: TRBJ2-2; v_call: TRBV3-1/TRBV3-2; clone_size: -; cdr3_length: 15; d_call: TRBD1; cdr3_aa: CASSLGTANTGELFF; cdr3_nt: TGTGCCAGCTCCTTAGGGACAGCGAACACCGGGGAGCTGTTTTTT
j_call: TRBJ1-3; v_call: TRBV28; clone_size: -; cdr3_length: 14; d_call: TRBD1; cdr3_aa: CASSLYRGGNTIYF; cdr3_nt: TGTGCCAGCAGTCTATACAGGGGGGGAAACACCATATATTTT
j_call: TRBJ2-1; v_call: TRBV11-3; clone_size: -; cdr3_length: 14; d_call: -; cdr3_aa: CASSGGGSGNEQFF; cdr3_nt: TGTGCCAGCAGTGGGGGCGGGAGCGGTAATGAGCAGTTCTTC
j_call: TRBJ1-5; v_call: TRBV5-1; clone_size: -; cdr3_length: 14; d_call: -; cdr3_aa: CASCEGVGNQPQHF; cdr3_nt: TGCGCCAGCTGCGAGGGCGTAGGCAATCAGCCCCAGCATTTT
j_call: TRBJ1-6; v_call: TRBV27; clone_size: -; cdr3_length: 17; d_call: TRBD1; cdr3_aa: CASSLVSRGSNNSPLHF; cdr3_nt: TGTGCCAGCAGTTTGGTGAGCAGGGGGAGTAATAATTCACCCCTCCACTTT
j_call: TRBJ2-3; v_call: TRBV27; clone_size: -; cdr3_length: 16; d_call: TRBD2; cdr3_aa: CASSTLAGGPTDTQYF; cdr3_nt: TGTGCCAGCAGCACCCTAGCGGGGGGCCCCACAGATACGCAGTATTTT
j_call: TRBJ1-4; v_call: TRBV30; clone_size: -; cdr3_length: 15; d_call: -; cdr3_aa: CAWGSGVSGNEKLFF; cdr3_nt: TGTGCCTGGGGATCGGGGGTTAGTGGTAATGAAAAACTGTTTTTT
j_call: TRBJ2-7; v_call: TRBV29-1; clone_size: -; cdr3_length: 14; d_call: -; cdr3_aa: CSVGGQFSSYEQYF; cdr3_nt: TGCAGCGTGGGGGGACAGTTTAGCTCCTACGAGCAGTACTTC
j_call: TRBJ1-1; v_call: TRBV2; clone_size: -; cdr3_length: 15; d_call: TRBD1; cdr3_aa: CASCLTGGLCTEAFF; cdr3_nt: TGTGCCAGCTGCCTGACAGGGGGCTTGTGCACTGAAGCTTTCTTT
j_call: TRBJ1-6; v_call: TRBV5-5; clone_size: -; cdr3_length: 15; d_call: -; cdr3_aa: CASSLVTGSNSPLHF; cdr3_nt: TGTGCCAGCAGCTTGGTCACAGGATCGAATTCACCCCTCCACTTT
j_call: TRBJ2-1; v_call: TRBV7-2; clone_size: -; cdr3_length: 15; d_call: TRBD1; cdr3_aa: CASSDGQVGNNEQFF; cdr3_nt: TGTGCCAGCAGCGATGGACAGGTAGGGAACAATGAGCAGTTCTTC
j_call: TRBJ1-4; v_call: TRBV5-1; clone_size: -; cdr3_length: 15; d_call: -; cdr3_aa: CASSLGQGFNEKLFF; cdr3_nt: TGCGCCAGCAGCTTGGGGCAGGGGTTTAATGAAAAACTGTTTTTT
j_call: TRBJ2-6; v_call: TRBV6-4; clone_size: -; cdr3_length: 14; d_call: -; cdr3_aa: CASSELAGANVLTF; cdr3_nt: TGTGCCAGCAGTGAATTAGCTGGGGCCAACGTCCTGACTTTC
j_call: TRBJ2-7; v_call: TRBV28; clone_size: -; cdr3_length: 15; d_call: TRBD1; cdr3_aa: CASSPPTGQSYEQYF; cdr3_nt: TGTGCCAGCAGTCCCCCGACAGGGCAGTCCTACGAGCAGTACTTC
j_call: TRBJ1-1; v_call: TRBV27; clone_size: -; cdr3_length: 14; d_call: -; cdr3_aa: CASSQIQGNTEAFF; cdr3_nt: TGTGCCAGCAGTCAGATTCAGGGGAACACTGAAGCTTTCTTT
j_call: TRBJ2-7; v_call: TRBV6-1; clone_size: -; cdr3_length: 14; d_call: TRBD2; cdr3_aa: CASSPSGRAYEQYF; cdr3_nt: TGTGCCAGCAGCCCCAGCGGGAGGGCGTACGAGCAGTACTTC